This T cell receptor (beta chain) was obtained from a study of blood T cell repertoires in COVID-19. About the study: There were acute and convalescent COVID-19 samples, and they came from the United States, Italy and Spain.

The CDR3 contains 15 residues. Germline CDR1 SGHNT, CDR2 YYREEE (reference sequence). V was pared by 4 bases and J by 7 bases, with 17 bases between. This clone appeared once. Produced via immunoSEQ multiplex PCR; TCRdb's table is partial and in-frame only. This table has under 300,000 clones, 85% to 90% appearing once. V usage is TRBV5-4 and J usage is TRBJ2-2; D perhaps matches TRBD2 (7 bases). Sequenced input: peripheral blood. The receptor was isolated from a woman between 70 and 85 years old with active or convalescent COVID-19. CDR3 residues: CASSPKGGLHGELFF. DNA of the CDR3: TGTGCCAGCAGCCCCAAGGGGGGGCTGCACGGGGAGCTGTTTTTT.